The 3 T cell receptor beta chains below all came from one sample that was sequenced in a study of CD8 T cells in ankylosing spondylitis. Study-wide points: It appeared that ankylosing spondylitis blood was characterized by a TCR beta motif of roughly 8 highly homologous variants.

Their recognized antigens are unknown. TCRdb used MiXCR to reprocess the 5' RACE reads, holding one entry per CDR3 protein. The repertoire holds about 420,000 distinct CDR3 sequences, with about a fifth as singletons. The sample taken for sequencing was blood, either unsorted or a sorted T cell fraction (not recorded which). These TCRs come from a male donor with ankylosing spondylitis.

The chain links TRBV9 to TRBJ1-4, with D possibly being TRBD1 (6 bases). There are 15 residues in the CDR3. The germline CDR1 and CDR2 sequences are SGDLS and YYNGEE. The ends were cut back, 0 bases at V and 8 bases at J, with 14 bases in the middle. The CDR3 DNA follows: TGTGCCAGCAGCGTAGGCGGGGGGCCAGGGGAAAAACTGTTTTTT. It encodes CASSVGGGPGEKLFF.

The V call is TRBV3-1, the J call TRBJ2-7; D unclear. In germline, CDR1 is LGHDT, CDR2 YNNKEL (reference sequence). The CDR3 is 15 residues long. The V end lost 4 bases, the J end lost 0 bases, and 13 bases lay between the germline ends. CDR3 region: CASSLSRWSSYEQYF. CDR3 DNA sequence: TGTGCCAGCAGCCTGTCGAGGTGGTCCTCCTACGAGCAGTACTTC.

This clonotype was seen more than once but under ten times. The gene calls are TRBV12-3 or TRBV12-4 and TRBJ2-2; D is ambiguous. The CDR3 contains 13 residues. Trimming pared 9 bases from V and 6 bases from J, leaving 14 bases between. The CDR3 region has the DNA TGTGCCAGTGGACGAACCGGAGCCGGGGAGCTGTTTTTT. Translation: CASGRTGAGELFF.